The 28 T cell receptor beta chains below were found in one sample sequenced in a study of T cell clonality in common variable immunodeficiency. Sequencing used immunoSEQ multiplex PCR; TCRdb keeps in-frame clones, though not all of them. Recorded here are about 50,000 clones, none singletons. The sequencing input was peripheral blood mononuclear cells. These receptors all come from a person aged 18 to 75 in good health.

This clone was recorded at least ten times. Here the CDR3 reads CSARDYRGPSGYTF. CDR3 bases read: TGCAGTGCTAGAGATTACAGGGGACCGAGTGGC. J is TRBJ1-2 and V is TRBV20-1, with 7 bases matching TRBD1. The read comes to an end 3 residues before the CDR3 does, leaving the germline J gene to fill in the end. The CDR3 totals 14 residues. Per the germline V gene, CDR1 is DFQATT and CDR2 is SNEGSKA (reference sequence). The V segment lost 0 bases and the J segment 7 bases; nucleotides outside the gene matches: 8.

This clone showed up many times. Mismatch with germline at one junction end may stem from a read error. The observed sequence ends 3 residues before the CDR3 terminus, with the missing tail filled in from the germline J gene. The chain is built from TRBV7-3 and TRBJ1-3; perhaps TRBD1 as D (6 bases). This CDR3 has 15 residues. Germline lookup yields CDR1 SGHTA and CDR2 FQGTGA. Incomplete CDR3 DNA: TGTGTCAGCAGCTTAACAGGGCTCTCTGGAAACACC. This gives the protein CVSSLTGLSGNT. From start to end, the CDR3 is CVSSLTGLSGNTIYF.

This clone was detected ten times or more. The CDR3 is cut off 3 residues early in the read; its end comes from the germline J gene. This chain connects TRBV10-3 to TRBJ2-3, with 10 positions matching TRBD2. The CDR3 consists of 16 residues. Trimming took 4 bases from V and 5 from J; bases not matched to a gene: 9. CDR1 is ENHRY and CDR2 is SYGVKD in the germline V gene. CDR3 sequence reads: CAISGPSGGQRDTQYF. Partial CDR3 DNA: TGTGCCATCAGTGGCCCTAGCGGGGGCCAAAGAGATACG.

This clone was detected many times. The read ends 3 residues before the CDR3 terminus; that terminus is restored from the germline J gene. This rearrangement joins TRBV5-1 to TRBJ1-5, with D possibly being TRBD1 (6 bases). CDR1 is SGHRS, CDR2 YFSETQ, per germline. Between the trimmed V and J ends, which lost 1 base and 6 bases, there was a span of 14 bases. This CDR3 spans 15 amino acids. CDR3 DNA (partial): TGCGCCAGCAGCTTGAACGACAGGTTGAGTCAGCCC. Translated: CASSLNDRLSQP. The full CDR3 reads CASSLNDRLSQPQHF.

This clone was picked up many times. CDR3 DNA, as far as it was read: TGCGCCAGCAGTGGACAGGCTGGAAACACC. Translating gives CASSGQAGNT. The whole CDR3 is CASSGQAGNTIYF. The V call is TRBV10-1, the J call TRBJ1-3, with a weak D call TRBD1 (6 bases). Read sequence stops 3 residues before the CDR3 end, and the germline J gene provides the missing end. Germline lookup yields CDR1 WNHNN and CDR2 SYGVQD (reference sequence). V dropped 4 bases and J dropped 2 bases, with 6 bases sitting between them. The CDR3 length is 13 residues.

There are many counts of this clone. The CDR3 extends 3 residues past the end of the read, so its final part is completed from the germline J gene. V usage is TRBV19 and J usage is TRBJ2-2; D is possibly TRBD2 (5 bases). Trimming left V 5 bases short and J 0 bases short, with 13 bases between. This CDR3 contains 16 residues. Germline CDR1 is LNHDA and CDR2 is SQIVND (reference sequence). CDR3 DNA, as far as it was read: TGTGCCAGTAGTCCCACTAGGCGCACGAACACCGGGGAG. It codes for CASSPTRRTNTGE. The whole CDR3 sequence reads CASSPTRRTNTGELFF.

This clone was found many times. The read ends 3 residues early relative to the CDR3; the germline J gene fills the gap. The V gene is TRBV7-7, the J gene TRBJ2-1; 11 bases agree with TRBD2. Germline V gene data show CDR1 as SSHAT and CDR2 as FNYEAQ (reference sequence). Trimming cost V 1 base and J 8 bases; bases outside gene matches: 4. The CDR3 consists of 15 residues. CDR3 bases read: TGTGCCAGCAGCTTAGTAGCGGGAGGGTGGGATGAG. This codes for CASSLVAGGWDE. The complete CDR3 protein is CASSLVAGGWDEQFF. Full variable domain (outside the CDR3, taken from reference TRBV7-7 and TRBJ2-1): GAGVSQSPRYKVTKRGQDVTLRCDPISSHATLYWYQQALGQGPEFLTYFNYEAQPDKSGLPSDRFSAERPEGSISTLTIQRTEQRDSAMYRCASSLVAGGWDEQFFGPGTRLTVL.

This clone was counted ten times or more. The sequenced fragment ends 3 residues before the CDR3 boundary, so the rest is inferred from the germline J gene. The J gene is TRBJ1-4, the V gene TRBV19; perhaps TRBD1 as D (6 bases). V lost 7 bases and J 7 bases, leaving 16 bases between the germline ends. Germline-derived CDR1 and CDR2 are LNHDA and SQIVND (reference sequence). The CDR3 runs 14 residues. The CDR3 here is CASNPTGATEKLFF. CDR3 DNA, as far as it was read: TGTGCCAGTAATCCGACAGGCGCTACTGAAAAA.

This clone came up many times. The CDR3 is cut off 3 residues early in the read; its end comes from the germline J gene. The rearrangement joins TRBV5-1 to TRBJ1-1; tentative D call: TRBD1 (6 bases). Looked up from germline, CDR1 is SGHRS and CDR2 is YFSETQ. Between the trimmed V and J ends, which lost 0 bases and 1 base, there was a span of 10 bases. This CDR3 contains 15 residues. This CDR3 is CASSLDGQTNTEAFF. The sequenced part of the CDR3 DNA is TGCGCCAGCAGCTTGGATGGACAGACGAACACTGAA.

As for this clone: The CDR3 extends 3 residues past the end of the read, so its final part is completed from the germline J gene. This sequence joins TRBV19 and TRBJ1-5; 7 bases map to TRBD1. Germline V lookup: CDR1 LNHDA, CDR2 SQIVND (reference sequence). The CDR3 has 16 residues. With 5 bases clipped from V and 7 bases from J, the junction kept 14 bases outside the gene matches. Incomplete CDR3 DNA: TGTGCCAGTAGTCCCCGTGGAGGGGGCGTTGGGCAGCCC. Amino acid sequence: CASSPRGGGVGQP. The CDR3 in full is CASSPRGGGVGQPQHF.

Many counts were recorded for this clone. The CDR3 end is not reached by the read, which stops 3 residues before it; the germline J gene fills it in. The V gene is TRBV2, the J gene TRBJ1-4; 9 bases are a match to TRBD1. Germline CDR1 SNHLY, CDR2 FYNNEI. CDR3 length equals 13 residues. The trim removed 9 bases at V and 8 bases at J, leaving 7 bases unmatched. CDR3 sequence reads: CASRGTGREKLFF. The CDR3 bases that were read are TGTGCCAGTCGAGGGACAGGGCGGGAAAAA.

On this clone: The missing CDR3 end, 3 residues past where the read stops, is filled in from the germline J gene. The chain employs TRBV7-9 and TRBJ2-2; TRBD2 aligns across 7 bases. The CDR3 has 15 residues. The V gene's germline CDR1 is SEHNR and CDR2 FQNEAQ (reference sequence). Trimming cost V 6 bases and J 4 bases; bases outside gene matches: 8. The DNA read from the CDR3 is TGTGCCAGCAGGGGGGGGAGCGTGGTCACCGGGGAG. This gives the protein CASRGGSVVTGE. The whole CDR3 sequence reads CASRGGSVVTGELFF.

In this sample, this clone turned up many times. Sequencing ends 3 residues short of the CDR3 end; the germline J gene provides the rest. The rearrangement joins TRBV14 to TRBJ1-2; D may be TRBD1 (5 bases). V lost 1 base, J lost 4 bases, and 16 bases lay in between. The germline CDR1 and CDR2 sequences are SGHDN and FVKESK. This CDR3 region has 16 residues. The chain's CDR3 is CASSQGIQAVSYGYTF. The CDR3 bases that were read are TGTGCCAGCAGCCAAGGAATACAGGCGGTATCCTATGGC.

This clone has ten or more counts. The CDR3 loop is CAYKSGANVLTF. CDR3 bases read: TGTGCCTACAAATCTGGGGCCAACGTC. The chain employs TRBV30 and TRBJ2-6, with D hard to call. The read falls 3 residues short of the CDR3 end, and the missing part is taken from the germline J gene. Germline V gene lookup returns CDR1 GTSNPN and CDR2 SVGIG (reference sequence). This CDR3 has 12 amino acids. Trimming stripped 7 bases from V and 1 base from J, with 5 bases between.

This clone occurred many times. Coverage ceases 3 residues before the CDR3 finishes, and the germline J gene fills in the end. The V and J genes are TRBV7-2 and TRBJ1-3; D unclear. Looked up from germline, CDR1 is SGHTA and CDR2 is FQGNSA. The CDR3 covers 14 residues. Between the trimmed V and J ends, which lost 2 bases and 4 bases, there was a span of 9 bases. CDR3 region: CASSLTQSGNTIYF. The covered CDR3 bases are TGTGCCAGCAGCTTAACACAATCCGGAAACACC.

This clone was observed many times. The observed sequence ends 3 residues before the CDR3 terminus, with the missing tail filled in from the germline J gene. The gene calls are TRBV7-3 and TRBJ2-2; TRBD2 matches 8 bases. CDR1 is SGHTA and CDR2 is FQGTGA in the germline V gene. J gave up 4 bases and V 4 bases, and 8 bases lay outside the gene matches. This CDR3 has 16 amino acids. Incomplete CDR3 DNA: TGTGCCAGCAGCTCTGAAGCGGGGGCTCTCACCGGGGAG. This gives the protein CASSSEAGALTGE. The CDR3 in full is CASSSEAGALTGELFF.

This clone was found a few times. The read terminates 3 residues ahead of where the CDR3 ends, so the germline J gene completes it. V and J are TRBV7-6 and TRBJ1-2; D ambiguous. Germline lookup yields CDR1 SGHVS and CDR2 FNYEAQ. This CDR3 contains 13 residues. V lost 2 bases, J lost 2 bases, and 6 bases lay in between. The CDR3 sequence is CASSLIQNYGYTF. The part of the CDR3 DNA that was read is TGTGCCAGCAGCTTAATCCAGAACTATGGC.

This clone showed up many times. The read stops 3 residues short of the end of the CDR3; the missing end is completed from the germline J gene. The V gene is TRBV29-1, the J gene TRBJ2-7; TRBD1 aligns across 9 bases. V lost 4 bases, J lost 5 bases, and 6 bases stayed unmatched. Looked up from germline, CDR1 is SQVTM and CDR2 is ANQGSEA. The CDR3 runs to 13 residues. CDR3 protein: CSVGDRELHEQYF. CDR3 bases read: TGCAGCGTTGGGGACAGGGAGCTCCACGAG.

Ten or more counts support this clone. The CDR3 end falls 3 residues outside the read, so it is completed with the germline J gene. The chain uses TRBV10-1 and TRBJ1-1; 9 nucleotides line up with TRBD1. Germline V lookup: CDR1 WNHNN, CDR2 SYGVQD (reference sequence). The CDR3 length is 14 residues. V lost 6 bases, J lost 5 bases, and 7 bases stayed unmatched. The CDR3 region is CASSSQGARTEAFF. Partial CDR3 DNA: TGCGCCAGCAGCTCACAGGGGGCTCGTACTGAA.

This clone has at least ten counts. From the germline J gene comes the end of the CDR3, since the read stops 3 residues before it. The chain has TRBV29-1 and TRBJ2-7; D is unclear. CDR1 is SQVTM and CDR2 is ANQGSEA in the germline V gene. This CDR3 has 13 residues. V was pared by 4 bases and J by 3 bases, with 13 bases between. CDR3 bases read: TGCAGCGTTGGATTTCAGGTGAACTACGAG. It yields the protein CSVGFQVNYE. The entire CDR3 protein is CSVGFQVNYEQYF.

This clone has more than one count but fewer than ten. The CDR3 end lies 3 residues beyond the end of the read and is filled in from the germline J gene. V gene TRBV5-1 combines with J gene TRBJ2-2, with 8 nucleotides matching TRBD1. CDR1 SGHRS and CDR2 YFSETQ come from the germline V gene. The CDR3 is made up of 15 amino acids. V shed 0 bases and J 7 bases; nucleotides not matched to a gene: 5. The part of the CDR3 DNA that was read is TGCGCCAGCAGCTTGGCAGGGGGCGCGAACGGGGAG. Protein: CASSLAGGANGE. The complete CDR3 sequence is CASSLAGGANGELFF.

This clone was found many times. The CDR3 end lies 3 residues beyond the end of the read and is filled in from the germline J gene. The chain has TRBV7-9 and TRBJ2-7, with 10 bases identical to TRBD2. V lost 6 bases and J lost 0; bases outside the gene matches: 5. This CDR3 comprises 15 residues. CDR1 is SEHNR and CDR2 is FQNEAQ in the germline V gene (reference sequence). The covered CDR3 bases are TGTGCCAGCAGGTCTAGCGGGGGAAGCTCCTACGAG. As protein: CASRSSGGSSYE. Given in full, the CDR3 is CASRSSGGSSYEQYF.

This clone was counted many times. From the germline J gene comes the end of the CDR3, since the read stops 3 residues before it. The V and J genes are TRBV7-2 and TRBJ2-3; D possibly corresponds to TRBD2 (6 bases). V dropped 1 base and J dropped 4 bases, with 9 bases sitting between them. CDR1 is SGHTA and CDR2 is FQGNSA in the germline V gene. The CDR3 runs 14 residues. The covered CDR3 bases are TGTGCCAGCAGCTTAGATAGCGGACCAGATACG. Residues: CASSLDSGPDT. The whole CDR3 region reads CASSLDSGPDTQYF.

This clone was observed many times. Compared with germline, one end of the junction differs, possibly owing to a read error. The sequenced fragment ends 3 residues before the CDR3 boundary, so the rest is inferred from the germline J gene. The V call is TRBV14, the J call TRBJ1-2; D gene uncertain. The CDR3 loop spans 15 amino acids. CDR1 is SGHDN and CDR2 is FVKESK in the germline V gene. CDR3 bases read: TGTGCCAGCAGGCAAGGCCCTAGACGGATCTATGGC. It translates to CASRQGPRRIYG. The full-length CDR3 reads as CASRQGPRRIYGYTF.

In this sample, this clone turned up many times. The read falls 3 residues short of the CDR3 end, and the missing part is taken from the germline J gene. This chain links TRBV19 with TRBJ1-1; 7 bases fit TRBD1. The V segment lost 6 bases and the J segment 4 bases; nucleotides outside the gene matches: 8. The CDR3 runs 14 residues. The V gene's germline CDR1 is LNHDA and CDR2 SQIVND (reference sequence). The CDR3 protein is CASSRGGLGTEAFF. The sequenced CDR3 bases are TGTGCCAGTAGCCGAGGGGGCCTGGGCACTGAA.

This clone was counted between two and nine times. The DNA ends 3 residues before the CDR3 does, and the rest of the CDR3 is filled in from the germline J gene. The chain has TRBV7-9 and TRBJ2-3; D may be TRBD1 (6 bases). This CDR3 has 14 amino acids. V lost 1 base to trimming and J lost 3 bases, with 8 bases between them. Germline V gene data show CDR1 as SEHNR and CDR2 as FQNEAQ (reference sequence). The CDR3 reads CASSLEGETDTQYF. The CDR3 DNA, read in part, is TGTGCCAGCAGCTTAGAGGGGGAAACAGATACG. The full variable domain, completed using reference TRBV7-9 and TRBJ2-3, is DTGVSQNPRHKITKRGQNVTFRCDPISEHNRLYWYRQTLGQGPEFLTYFQNEAQLEKSRLLSDRFSAERPKGSFSTLEIQRTEQGDSAMYLCASSLEGETDTQYFGPGTRLTVL.

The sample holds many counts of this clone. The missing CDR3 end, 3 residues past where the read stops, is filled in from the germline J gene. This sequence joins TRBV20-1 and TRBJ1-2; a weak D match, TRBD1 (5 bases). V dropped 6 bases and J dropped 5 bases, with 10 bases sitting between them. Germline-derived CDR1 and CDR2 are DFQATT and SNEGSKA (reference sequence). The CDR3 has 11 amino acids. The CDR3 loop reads CSAWGGYGYTF. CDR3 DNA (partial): TGCAGTGCCTGGGGGGGGTATGGC.

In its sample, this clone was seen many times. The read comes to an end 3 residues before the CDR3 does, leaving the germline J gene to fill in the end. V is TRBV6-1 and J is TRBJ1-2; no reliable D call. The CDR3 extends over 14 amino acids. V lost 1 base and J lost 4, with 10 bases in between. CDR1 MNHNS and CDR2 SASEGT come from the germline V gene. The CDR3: CASSEVPRVYGYTF. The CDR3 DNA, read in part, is TGTGCCAGCAGTGAAGTCCCGAGGGTCTATGGC.